One and the same sample provided the 16 T cell receptor beta chains below, sequenced in a study of T cell repertoires in cytomegalovirus infection. TCRdb recomputed calls from the reads with MiXCR, one row per CDR3 protein. The data hold under 850,000 distinct CDR3 sequences, with 35% observed a single time. The material sequenced was PBMCs. These receptor sequences come from a human donor in good health (CMV status not recorded). Some clones in this sample may be carry-over from other donors' samples.

The chain joins TRBV19 to TRBJ2-1; D remains ambiguous. Trimming removed 1 base from V and 4 bases from J, with 8 bases in between. From germline, CDR1 is LNHDA and CDR2 SQIVND (reference sequence). The CDR3 has 14 amino acids. CDR3: CASSIGQVYNEQFF. The CDR3 DNA sequence: TGTGCCAGTAGTATAGGCCAGGTATACAATGAGCAGTTCTTC.

The chain has TRBV5-1 and TRBJ2-1, with 11 positions matching TRBD2. Germline CDR1 and CDR2: SGHRS and YFSETQ. This CDR3 is built from 18 residues. V shed 1 base and J 1 base; nucleotides not matched to a gene: 7. The CDR3 reads CASSLPPSGRWSYNEQFF. As DNA, the CDR3 is TGCGCCAGCAGCTTGCCCCCTAGCGGGAGGTGGTCCTACAATGAGCAGTTCTTC.

The chain employs TRBV7-8 and TRBJ2-5; 8 bases agree with TRBD2. The CDR3 is 15 residues long. The V gene's germline CDR1 is SGHVS and CDR2 FQNEAQ. V trimming: 1 base; J trimming: 0 bases; junction bases outside the gene matches: 1. The CDR3 sequence: CASSLGTSNQETQYF. CDR3 sequence (DNA): TGTGCCAGCAGCTTAGGGACTAGCAACCAAGAGACCCAGTACTTC.

This clonotype has more than one count but fewer than ten. This chain connects TRBV10-1 to TRBJ1-3; D is uncertain. Trimming left V 3 bases short and J 1 base short, with 13 bases between. From germline, CDR1 is WNHNN and CDR2 SYGVQD (reference sequence). The CDR3 is 16 residues long. The CDR3 sequence: CASSDHGPGSGNTIYF. CDR3 sequence (DNA): TGCGCCAGCAGTGACCACGGGCCCGGATCTGGAAACACCATATATTTT.

The gene calls are TRBV7-6 and TRBJ2-7; tentative D call: TRBD2 (6 bases). V gave up 1 base and J gave up 7 bases, with 20 bases separating them. Germline CDR1 SGHVS, CDR2 FNYEAQ. The CDR3 covers 16 residues. The CDR3: CASSLVLAAATLEQYF. As DNA, the CDR3 is TGTGCCAGCAGCTTAGTATTAGCGGCGGCTACGTTGGAGCAGTACTTC.

J is TRBJ1-5 and V is TRBV27; TRBD1 agrees at 7 bases. CDR1 and CDR2 from the germline V gene are MNHEY and SMNVEV (reference sequence). V lost 5 bases, J lost 7 bases, and 11 bases stayed unmatched. This CDR3 has 15 residues. CDR3 sequence reads: CASSRYGTDGQPQHF. The CDR3 bases are TGTGCCAGCAGTCGGTACGGGACAGACGGCCAGCCCCAGCATTTT.

The chain employs TRBV6-6 and TRBJ2-3, with 11 bases fitting TRBD1. Trimming removed 4 bases from V and 2 bases from J; junction bases left unmatched: 5. The CDR3 sequence is 16 residues long. In germline, CDR1 is MNHNY, CDR2 SVGAGI (reference sequence). This CDR3 is CASSSDRGLDTDTQYF. In nucleotides, the CDR3 is TGTGCCAGCAGTTCGGACAGGGGGCTTGACACAGATACGCAGTATTTT.

The chain joins TRBV19 to TRBJ1-4, with a possible D match to TRBD1 (6 bases). The CDR3 is 16 residues long. CDR1 and CDR2 (germline): LNHDA, SQIVND (reference sequence). V was pared by 3 bases and J by 2 bases, with 13 bases between. In DNA form, the CDR3 reads TGTGCCAGTAGTATGCGGGGGCGCCGGACTAATGAAAAACTGTTTTTT. Translated: CASSMRGRRTNEKLFF.

This clonotype was recorded at least ten times. The chain uses TRBV7-2 and TRBJ2-2; D call uncertain. Germline CDR1 and CDR2: SGHTA and FQGNSA. Trimming took off 0 bases at V and 5 bases at J, with 7 bases between the two ends. This CDR3 comprises 14 residues. CDR3 protein: CASSLARRTGELFF. The DNA for the CDR3 is TGTGCCAGCAGCTTAGCGCGAAGGACCGGGGAGCTGTTTTTT.

This clonotype was observed a handful of times. The genes are TRBV12-3 or TRBV12-4 and TRBJ2-2, with 16 bases identical to TRBD2. This CDR3 is 18 amino acids long. With V trimmed by 5 bases and J by 6 bases, 9 bases remained unmatched. The CDR3, as DNA: TGTGCCAGCAGTGAGGGACTAGCGGGGGGGCGAAGGTCCGGGGAGCTGTTTTTT. It yields the protein CASSEGLAGGRRSGELFF.

This chain uses TRBV14 with TRBJ2-2; possibly TRBD1 for D (5 bases). The ends were cut back, 6 bases at V and 2 bases at J, with 10 bases in the middle. The CDR3 is made up of 14 amino acids. CDR1 is SGHDN and CDR2 is FVKESK in the germline V gene. The CDR3 coding sequence is TGTGCCAGCAGGACAAGGGGTAACACCGGGGAGCTGTTTTTT. This encodes CASRTRGNTGELFF.

This clonotype was recorded at least ten times. The V gene is TRBV7-2, the J gene TRBJ2-5; 7 bases match TRBD2. This CDR3 has 14 amino acids. Trimming took 3 bases from V and 5 from J; bases not matched to a gene: 6. The germline CDR1 and CDR2 sequences are SGHTA and FQGNSA. The CDR3, as DNA: TGTGCCAGCAGCTTCAAGGGGAGGGTGGAGACCCAGTACTTC. Residues: CASSFKGRVETQYF. The whole variable domain, filled in from reference TRBV7-2 and TRBJ2-5, reads GAGVSQSPSNKVTEKGKDVELRCDPISGHTALYWYRQSLGQGLEFLIYFQGNSAPDKSGLPSDRFSAERTGGSVSTLTIQRTQQEDSAVYLCASSFKGRVETQYFGPGTRLLVL.

The chain combines TRBV6-1 with TRBJ1-5; 9 nucleotides agree with TRBD1. This CDR3 region has 18 residues. Trimming at V came to 1 base and at J to 4 bases, leaving 11 bases not matched to a gene. Germline lookup yields CDR1 MNHNS and CDR2 SASEGT. The CDR3 nucleotides read TGTGCCAGCAGTGAAGTCCAGTTCGGGACAGGGAATAATCAGCCCCAGCATTTT. The encoded protein is CASSEVQFGTGNNQPQHF.

This clonotype was picked up a small number of times. V gene TRBV28 combines with J gene TRBJ1-5; D unclear. CDR3 length: 17 residues. Germline CDR1 and CDR2: MDHEN and SYDVKM. Trimming pared 3 bases from V and 1 base from J, leaving 16 bases between. This chain's CDR3 is CASSFVWGGGSNQPQHF. The CDR3, as DNA: TGTGCCAGCAGTTTTGTCTGGGGAGGCGGGAGCAATCAGCCCCAGCATTTT.

This clonotype was counted once. Lacking the conserved final phenylalanine or tryptophan, this CDR3 likely reflects a read error. The CDR3 loop is CASSLGQNPVDEQFL. In nucleotides, the CDR3 is TGTGCCAGCAGCTTGGGACAGAACCCGGTCGATGAGCAGTTCTTG. The chain employs TRBV7-3 and TRBJ2-1; TRBD1 agrees at 7 bases. The V gene end was trimmed by 3 bases and the J gene end by 8 bases; junction bases not matched to a gene: 10. CDR3 length: 15 residues. Germline V gene sequence: CDR1 SGHTA, CDR2 FQGTGA.

Remarks on this clonotype: This sequence may be a read error, since a much larger clone differs from it by one base. This chain joins TRBV7-2 and TRBJ2-5, with D hard to call. This CDR3 is 13 amino acids long. Germline CDR1 and CDR2: SGHTA and FQGNSA. Here the CDR3 reads CSSSLVGQETQYF. The DNA for the CDR3 is TGTTCCAGCAGCTTAGTGGGTCAAGAGACCCAGTACTTC.